This T cell receptor (beta chain) is drawn from a study of CXCR3-negative and CXCR3-positive naive CD8 T cells. Study observations and caveats: Most assays used freshly isolated PBMCs, as cryopreservation partially reduced CXCR3. Comparison of naive CXCR3-negative and CXCR3-positive cells revealed similar TRBV-TRBJ usage, while memory cells differed.

The CDR3 contains 12 residues. From germline, CDR1 is MDHEN and CDR2 SYDVKM. Triplicate roughly 300,000-cell sorts were made of each CD8+ T cell subset. As regards this clonotype: The antigen remains unidentified.

UMI-labeled 5' RACE yielded the TRB cDNA libraries. TCRdb re-called the 5' RACE reads; every CDR3 protein appears as one record, without DNA. Its listing shows 50,000 to 55,000 distinct CDR3 sequences. This clonotype originated in a human donor in good health. Some clones in this sample may be carry-over from other donors' samples. The sequenced sample consisted of naive CXCR3- CD8+ T cells from blood. Regarding subset: CD45RO-CCR7+CD27+CD95- naive CD8+ T cells lacking CXCR3 (TNR3-). The chain combines TRBV28 with TRBJ2-1. The CDR3 loop reads CASSLTVNEQFF.